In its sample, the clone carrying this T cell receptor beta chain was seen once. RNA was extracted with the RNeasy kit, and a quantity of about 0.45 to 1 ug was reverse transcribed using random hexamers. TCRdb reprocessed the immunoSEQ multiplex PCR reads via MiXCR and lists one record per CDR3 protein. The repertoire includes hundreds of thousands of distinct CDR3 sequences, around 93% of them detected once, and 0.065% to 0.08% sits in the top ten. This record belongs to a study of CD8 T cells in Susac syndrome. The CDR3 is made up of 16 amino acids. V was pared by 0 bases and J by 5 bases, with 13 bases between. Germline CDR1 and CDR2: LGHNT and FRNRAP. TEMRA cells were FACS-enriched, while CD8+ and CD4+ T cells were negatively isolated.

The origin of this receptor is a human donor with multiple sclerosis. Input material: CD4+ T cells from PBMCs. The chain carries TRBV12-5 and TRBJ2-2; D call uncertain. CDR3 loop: CASGLVRAQSTGELFF. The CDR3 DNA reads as TGTGCTAGTGGTTTGGTACGGGCACAGTCGACCGGGGAGCTGTTTTTT.